This TCR beta chain comes out of a study of T cell responses to AZD1222 COVID-19 vaccine. V lost 5 bases and J lost 14; bases outside the gene matches: 12. Germline V gives CDR1 SGHTA, CDR2 FQGTGA. This CDR3 has 15 residues. Whole-study results and caveats: At baseline, just a handful of AZD1222 recipients tested seropositive.

Assay used: immunoSEQ multiplex PCR; TCRdb lists only in-frame clones, some missing. The sample records approximately 100,000 clones, around 94% being singletons. Note on this clone: Its antigen is currently unknown.

The rearrangement links TRBV7-3 to TRBJ2-1; the match to TRBD2 covers 13 bases. The sample here was peripheral blood, taken on day 0 of AZD1222 vaccination. This clonotype was sampled from an adult in good health. Here the CDR3 reads CASSGSGTSGERKFF. CDR3 nucleotides: TGTGCCAGCAGCGGCTCCGGGACTAGCGGGGAGAGAAAGTTCTTC.